Following are 5 T cell receptor beta chains from one sample sequenced in a study of cytomegalovirus exposure and HLA in healthy donors. A multiplex PCR was run with 60 Vbeta primers and 13 Jbeta primers. Using immunoSEQ multiplex PCR, the repertoire was profiled, and TCRdb retains in-frame clones only, with some absent. The sample has 180,000 or so clones, roughly 85% seen once. The sample consisted of PBMCs. The receptors here all came from a man aged 50-59 years in good health and CMV-seropositive.

This clone was recorded only once. V and J are TRBV4-1 and TRBJ2-7; D is perhaps TRBD1 (6 bases). The V and J ends lost 4 bases and 6 bases respectively, with 16 bases between them. Germline V lookup: CDR1 MGHRA, CDR2 YSYEKL. This CDR3 is 14 amino acids long. The CDR3 DNA sequence: TGCGCCAGCAGCCCCCGAACAGGGTTAGGCGAGCAGTACGTC. Amino acid sequence: CASSPRTGLGEQYV.

This chain links TRBV15 with TRBJ2-1; tentatively, D is TRBD2 (6 bases). Germline V lookup: CDR1 LNHNV, CDR2 YYDKDF (reference sequence). The CDR3 extends over 15 amino acids. V dropped 4 bases and J dropped 5 bases, with 15 bases sitting between them. In nucleotides, the CDR3 is TGTGCCACCAGCATCCCTGGGCGGGGTAACAATGAGCAGTTCTTC. Its protein is CATSIPGRGNNEQFF.

The rearrangement uses TRBV9 and TRBJ1-2; D is possibly TRBD1 (6 bases). The CDR3 extends over 15 amino acids. Trimming removed 0 bases at V and 4 bases at J, with 13 bases between. CDR1 is SGDLS, CDR2 YYNGEE, per germline. The CDR3 spells CASSVVDRDSYGYTF. The CDR3 bases are TGTGCCAGCAGCGTAGTGGACAGAGACTCCTATGGCTACACCTTC.

This clone was seen more than once but under ten times. The chain uses TRBV11-2 and TRBJ2-5; 13 positions agree with TRBD2. The CDR3 is made up of 18 amino acids. The V gene end was trimmed by 3 bases and the J gene end by 1 base; junction bases not matched to a gene: 8. Looked up from germline, CDR1 is SGHAT and CDR2 is FQNNGV. This CDR3 is CASSFRLAGGLLQETQYF. In DNA form, the CDR3 reads TGTGCCAGCAGCTTTCGACTAGCGGGGGGTCTACTCCAAGAGACCCAGTACTTC.

V is TRBV5-4 and J is TRBJ2-5; D call uncertain. The CDR3 is 13 residues long. In germline, CDR1 is SGHNT, CDR2 YYREEE (reference sequence). With 1 base removed from V and 2 bases from J, the gap between germline ends came to 6 bases. CDR3: CASSLIEQETQYF. The CDR3, as DNA: TGTGCCAGCAGCTTGATAGAACAAGAGACCCAGTACTTC.